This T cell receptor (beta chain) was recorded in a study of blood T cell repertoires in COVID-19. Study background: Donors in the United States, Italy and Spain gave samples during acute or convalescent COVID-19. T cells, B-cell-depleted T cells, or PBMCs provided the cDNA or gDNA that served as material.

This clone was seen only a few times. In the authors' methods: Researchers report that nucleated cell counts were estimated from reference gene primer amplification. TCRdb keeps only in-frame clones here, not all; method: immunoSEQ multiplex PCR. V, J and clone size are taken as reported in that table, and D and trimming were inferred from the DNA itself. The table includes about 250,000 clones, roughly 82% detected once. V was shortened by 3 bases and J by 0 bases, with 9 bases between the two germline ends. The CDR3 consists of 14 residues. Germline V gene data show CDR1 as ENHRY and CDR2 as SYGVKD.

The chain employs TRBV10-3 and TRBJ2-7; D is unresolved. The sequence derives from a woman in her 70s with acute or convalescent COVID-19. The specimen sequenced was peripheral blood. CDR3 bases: TGTGCCATCAGTGATGCCCCCGGCTCCTACGAGCAGTACTTC. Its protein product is CAISDAPGSYEQYF.